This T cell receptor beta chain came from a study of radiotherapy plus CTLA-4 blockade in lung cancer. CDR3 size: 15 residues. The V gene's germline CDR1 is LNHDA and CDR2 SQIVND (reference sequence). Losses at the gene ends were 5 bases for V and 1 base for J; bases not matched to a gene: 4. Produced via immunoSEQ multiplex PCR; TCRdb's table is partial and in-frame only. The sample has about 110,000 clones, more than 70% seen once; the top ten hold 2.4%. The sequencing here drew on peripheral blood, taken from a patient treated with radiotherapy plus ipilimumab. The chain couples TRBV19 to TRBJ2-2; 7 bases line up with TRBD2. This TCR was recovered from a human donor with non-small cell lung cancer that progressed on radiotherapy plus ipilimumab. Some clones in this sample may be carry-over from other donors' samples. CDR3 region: CASSVGLVNTGELFF. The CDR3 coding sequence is TGTGCCAGTAGTGTAGGACTAGTGAACACCGGGGAGCTGTTTTTT.